This entry lists 22 T cell receptor beta chains sequenced from one sample in a study of beta chain features in type 1 diabetes (dated by TCRdb to the late 2010s). Receptor libraries were prepared by the immunoSEQ multiplex PCR assay. The High Capacity cDNA Reverse Transcription Kit was used to reverse transcribe all of the isolated RNA, meaning that expressed TCRB transcripts were what got sequenced. In TCRdb, the immuneACCESS table is reduced to in-frame sequences with V and J assigned. These tables do not hold every clone; where another copy was compared, an unresolved V gene accounts for under half, and the others remain unexplained. The sample profile shows 200,000 to 250,000 clones; around 9.6% of them were found once. Approximately 0.035% of the sample is held by the ten biggest clonotypes. The sample consisted of naive CD4+ T cells from blood. In light of the paper, this sample's cell subset or site label describes: true naive CD4+ T cells. Receptors were obtained from a woman aged 18-30 years in good health.

In this sample, this clone turned up a few times. Distinct nucleotide sequences in the sample also encode this CDR3. This chain joins TRBV5-1 and TRBJ1-1, with D perhaps matching TRBD1 (5 bases). Germline CDR1 reads SGHRS; CDR2 reads YFSETQ. The length of the CDR3 is 15 residues. The V end lost 2 bases, the J end lost 1 base, and 12 bases lay between the germline ends. DNA for the CDR3: TGCGCCAGCAGCTTCTCGGTAGGGGCGAACACTGAAGCTTTCTTT. It encodes CASSFSVGANTEAFF.

This chain joins TRBV19 and TRBJ2-5, with D tentatively TRBD1 (5 bases). The CDR3 spans 15 residues. Germline values: CDR1 LNHDA, CDR2 SQIVND (reference sequence). Trimming removed 9 bases at V and 3 bases at J, with 20 bases between. The CDR3 bases are TGTGCCAGCGCCGACTTGACAGTGAACGAAGAGACCCAGTACTTC. It codes for CASADLTVNEETQYF. The entire variable domain, with the rest obtained from reference TRBV19 and TRBJ2-5, is as follows: DGGITQSPKYLFRKEGQNVTLSCEQNLNHDAMYWYRQDPGQGLRLIYYSQIVNDFQKGDIAEGYSVSREKKESFPLTVTSAQKNPTAFYLCASADLTVNEETQYFGPGTRLLVL.

The genes are TRBV9 and TRBJ2-1, with D perhaps matching TRBD2 (5 bases). Trimming stripped 0 bases from V and 7 bases from J, with 17 bases between. CDR3 length equals 16 residues. Germline V gene data show CDR1 as SGDLS and CDR2 as YYNGEE. The CDR3 spells CASSVGTGSYWNEQFF. In DNA, the CDR3 is TGTGCCAGCAGCGTAGGGACGGGATCTTATTGGAATGAGCAGTTCTTC.

This clone was found a few times. The junction shows a germline mismatch at one end, possibly a read error. The CDR3 DNA follows: TGCGTCAGCATGGAGGATGGCGCGATGAACACTGAAGCTTTCTTT. Amino acid sequence: CVSMEDGAMNTEAFF. V usage is TRBV5-1 and J usage is TRBJ1-1, with no clear D. CDR3 length: 15 amino acids. Germline V gene sequence: CDR1 SGHRS, CDR2 YFSETQ.

V is TRBV11-2 and J is TRBJ1-2, with 11 bases identical to TRBD1. In germline, CDR1 is SGHAT, CDR2 FQNNGV. J lost 7 bases, V lost 4 bases, and 5 bases had no gene match. The CDR3 covers 14 residues. The CDR3 DNA reads TGTGCCAGCAGCTGGACGGGACAGGGGGGTGGCTACACCTTC. Amino acids: CASSWTGQGGGYTF.

This clone was seen only a few times. The rearrangement joins TRBV5-4 to TRBJ2-3; tentatively, D is TRBD2 (5 bases). Germline V CDR1 and CDR2: SGHNT, YYREEE (reference sequence). V lost 4 bases to trimming and J lost 3 bases, with 9 bases between them. The CDR3 is 13 amino acids. DNA for the CDR3: TGTGCCAGCAGCCCGGAGGAAACAGATACGCAGTATTTT. It specifies CASSPEETDTQYF.

This clone was observed a handful of times. The chain recombines TRBV30 with TRBJ1-2; the D is unclear. V lost 1 base to trimming and J lost 2 bases, with 14 bases between them. Germline CDR1 is GTSNPN and CDR2 is SVGIG (reference sequence). There are 15 residues in the CDR3. DNA for the CDR3: TGTGCCTGGAGTGCCGTCTCTAGATCCAACTATGGCTACACCTTC. It yields the protein CAWSAVSRSNYGYTF.

The V call is TRBV10-2, the J call TRBJ2-1; perhaps TRBD2 as D (6 bases). Germline V gene lookup returns CDR1 WSHSY and CDR2 SAAADI. V gave up 3 bases and J gave up 9 bases, with 15 bases separating them. This CDR3 is 14 amino acids long. CDR3 region: CASSEQSGRPEQFF. In DNA, the CDR3 is TGCGCCAGCAGTGAACAAAGTGGGAGGCCTGAGCAGTTCTTC.

The DNA of the CDR3 is TGCGCCAGCAGTGAGTTACAGGGGCAAAAACTGTTTTTT. Translation: CASSELQGQKLFF. The genes are TRBV10-2 and TRBJ1-4; 7 bases map to TRBD1. The CDR3 sequence is 13 residues long. V lost 1 base to trimming and J lost 9 bases; unmatched junction nucleotides: 2. Germline V gene data show CDR1 as WSHSY and CDR2 as SAAADI.

The rearrangement joins TRBV7-9 to TRBJ2-1; unclear D gene. This CDR3 is 14 amino acids long. CDR1 and CDR2 (germline): SEHNR, FQNEAQ (reference sequence). Trimming took off 1 base at V and 0 bases at J, with 4 bases between the two ends. The CDR3 DNA sequence: TGTGCCAGCAGCTTAGACACCTCCTACAATGAGCAGTTCTTC. This sequence encodes CASSLDTSYNEQFF.

The V and J genes are TRBV14 and TRBJ2-1; the match to TRBD2 covers 13 bases. After removal of 8 bases from V and 6 bases from J, the junction contained 7 bases not matched to a gene. In germline, CDR1 is SGHDN, CDR2 FVKESK. CDR3 size: 15 residues. The CDR3 DNA sequence: TGTGCCAGCTCGGCAACTAGCGGGGGGGTCAATGAGCAGTTCTTC. Translating it yields CASSATSGGVNEQFF.

In its sample, this clone was seen a few times. The gene calls are TRBV29-1 and TRBJ1-4; possible D gene TRBD1, 6 bases. The CDR3 runs 14 residues. The germline V gene has CDR1 SQVTM and CDR2 ANQGSEA. V dropped 0 bases and J dropped 8 bases, with 13 bases sitting between them. The CDR3 loop reads CSVEDPRGWEKLFF. Written as DNA, the CDR3 is TGCAGCGTTGAAGATCCCAGGGGTTGGGAAAAACTGTTTTTT.

This clone was seen a few times. This rearrangement joins TRBV7-9 to TRBJ2-2, with 8 bases identical to TRBD1. This CDR3 comprises 18 residues. The germline V gene encodes CDR1 SEHNR and CDR2 FQNEAQ (reference sequence). Trimming at V came to 2 bases and at J to 0 bases, leaving 8 bases not matched to a gene. Here the CDR3 reads CASSLPPGGDPNTGELFF. In DNA, the CDR3 is TGTGCCAGCAGCTTACCTCCAGGGGGCGATCCGAACACCGGGGAGCTGTTTTTT.

The genes are TRBV5-1 and TRBJ1-2; D is possibly TRBD1 (6 bases). Deletions cut 5 bases from V and 0 bases from J, with 11 bases between. CDR3 size: 14 residues. Germline CDR1 reads SGHRS; CDR2 reads YFSETQ. In DNA, the CDR3 is TGCGCCAGCAGGGACAGTCTTTCTAACTATGGCTACACCTTC. It translates to CASRDSLSNYGYTF. The full variable domain, its missing parts supplied by reference TRBV5-1 and TRBJ1-2, is KAGVTQTPRYLIKTRGQQVTLSCSPISGHRSVSWYQQTPGQGLQFLFEYFSETQRNKGNFPGRFSGRQFSNSRSEMNVSTLELGDSALYLCASRDSLSNYGYTFGSGTRLTVV.

The chain recombines TRBV21-1 with TRBJ1-4; the DNA was not used to check the table's D call, TRBD1. TRBV21-1 is a pseudogene locus. There are 12 residues in the CDR3. CDR3 in DNA: TGTGCCAGCAGCATTATCATCTACAGATCGTTTTTT. Translated, it gives CASSIIIYRSFF.

This clone turned up a few times. J is TRBJ2-3 and V is TRBV5-1; 7 nucleotides match TRBD2. V lost 0 bases, J lost 2 bases, and 3 bases stayed unmatched. The CDR3 loop spans 15 amino acids. The germline CDR1 and CDR2 sequences are SGHRS and YFSETQ. The CDR3 DNA reads as TGCGCCAGCAGCTTGGGCGGGAGAGACACAGATACGCAGTATTTT. As protein: CASSLGGRDTDTQYF.

The chain joins TRBV6-6 to TRBJ2-1; 7 bases match TRBD1. CDR3 length equals 15 residues. The germline V gene encodes CDR1 MNHNY and CDR2 SVGAGI (reference sequence). Unmatched junction bases numbered 11, after V lost 5 bases and J lost 7 bases. The CDR3 sequence is CASSRPQGVGNEQFF. The CDR3 coding sequence is TGTGCCAGCAGTCGACCTCAGGGGGTCGGGAATGAGCAGTTCTTC.

This clone was counted only a few times. This chain links TRBV12-5 with TRBJ2-1; TRBD2 is a possible D gene (5 bases). V was shortened by 0 bases and J by 9 bases, with 9 bases between the two germline ends. Germline V gene sequence: CDR1 LGHNT, CDR2 FRNRAP. CDR3 length: 13 residues. The CDR3, as DNA: TGTGCTAGTGGTTTGGTACGGGGTGGTGAGCAGTTCTTC. It is translated as CASGLVRGGEQFF.

This clone was found a few times. V is TRBV5-4 and J is TRBJ1-2; 11 bases map to TRBD1. J gave up 4 bases and V 4 bases, and 6 bases lay outside the gene matches. Per germline, CDR1 SGHNT and CDR2 YYREEE (reference sequence). The CDR3 covers 15 residues. The CDR3 region has the DNA TGTGCCAGCAGCCTCCGGACAGGGGGCGGCTATGGCTACACCTTC. This codes for CASSLRTGGGYGYTF.

V and J are TRBV5-6 and TRBJ1-1, with 10 bases identical to TRBD1. The CDR3 length is 16 residues. V trimming: 4 bases; J trimming: 0 bases; junction bases outside the gene matches: 6. Germline-derived CDR1 and CDR2 are SGHDT and YYEEEE. The CDR3 DNA is TGTGCCAGCAGCCGAGACAGGGGGCGAGTGAACACTGAAGCTTTCTTT. As protein: CASSRDRGRVNTEAFF. The entire variable domain, with the rest obtained from reference TRBV5-6 and TRBJ1-1, is as follows: DAGVTQSPTHLIKTRGQQVTLRCSPKSGHDTVSWYQQALGQGPQFIFQYYEEEERQRGNFPDRFSGHQFPNYSSELNVNALLLGDSALYLCASSRDRGRVNTEAFFGQGTRLTVV.

The J gene is TRBJ1-1, the V gene TRBV25-1; D might be TRBD1 (5 bases). Trimming left V 3 bases short and J 1 base short, with 9 bases between. CDR1 and CDR2 from the germline V gene are MGHDK and SYGVNS. This CDR3 has 14 residues. As DNA, the CDR3 is TGTGCCAGCAGTGATACAGGATGGAACACTGAAGCTTTCTTT. Encoded protein: CASSDTGWNTEAFF.

This chain links TRBV30 with TRBJ1-4; D remains unclear. The CDR3 extends over 15 amino acids. V lost 2 bases and J lost 3, with 13 bases in between. The germline V gene has CDR1 GTSNPN and CDR2 SVGIG (reference sequence). The CDR3 region has the DNA TGTGCCTGGAGTAATATGGGTCTAGCTAATGAAAAACTGTTTTTT. Protein sequence: CAWSNMGLANEKLFF. Filled out from reference TRBV30 and TRBJ1-4, the complete variable domain reads SQTIHQWPATLVQPVGSPLSLECTVEGTSNPNLYWYRQAAGRGLQLLFYSVGIGQISSEVPQNLSASRPQDRQFILSSKKLLLSDSGFYLCAWSNMGLANEKLFFGSGTQLSVL.